Detailed here is one T cell receptor beta chain. What it binds is not known. Treatment indicated: approximately nine-day PBMC culture with coronavirus spike peptide pools or control peptides (ViraFEST assay). An Oncomine TCR Beta short-read assay was used to sequence the DNA from cultured CD4+ T cells. From the PCR reads, TCRdb called clonotypes with MiXCR, one entry per CDR3 protein. The sample contains some 16,000 distinct CDR3 sequences, around 50% of which appear only once. The data are from a study of vaccination and CD4 T cells after COVID-19. The CDR3 totals 13 residues. CDR1 is SGHNT, CDR2 YENEEA, per germline. The ends were cut back, 0 bases at V and 7 bases at J, with 9 bases in the middle. Points from the study as a whole: Median SARS-CoV-2-reactive clonotype numbers rose nonsignificantly, roughly 21 to 38.

The TCR comes from a human donor who had recovered from COVID-19. The chain carries TRBV11-3 and TRBJ1-2; D gene ambiguous. Sequencing used CD4+ T cells from blood, cultured in vitro. The CDR3 is CASSLDGVSGYTF. The CDR3 bases are TGTGCCAGCAGCTTAGATGGGGTTAGTGGCTACACCTTC.